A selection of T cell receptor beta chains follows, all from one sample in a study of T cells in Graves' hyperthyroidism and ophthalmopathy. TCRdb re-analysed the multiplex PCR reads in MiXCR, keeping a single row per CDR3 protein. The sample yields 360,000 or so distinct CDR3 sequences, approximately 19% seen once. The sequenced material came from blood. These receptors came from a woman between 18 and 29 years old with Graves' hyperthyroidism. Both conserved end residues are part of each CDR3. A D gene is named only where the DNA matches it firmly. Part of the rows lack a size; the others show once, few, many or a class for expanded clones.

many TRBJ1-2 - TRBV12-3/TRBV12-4 CASSLAVLTGGYTF TGTGCCAGCAGTTTAGCGGTTTTAACGGGTGGCTACACCTTC
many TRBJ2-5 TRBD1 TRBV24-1 CATSDRGTGGLLETQYF TGTGCCACCAGTGATCGAGGGACAGGGGGCTTGCTAGAGACCCAGTACTTC
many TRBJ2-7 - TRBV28 CASSPDRSEQYF TGTGCCAGCAGTCCAGACAGGTCCGAGCAGTACTTC
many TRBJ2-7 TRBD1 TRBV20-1 CSANRDRGPYEQYF TGCAGTGCTAACCGGGACAGGGGGCCCTACGAGCAGTACTTC
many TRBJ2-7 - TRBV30 CAWSHRPLEQYF TGTGCCTGGAGTCACAGGCCTCTAGAGCAGTACTTC
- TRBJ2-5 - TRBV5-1 CVSGEETQYF TGCGTCAGCGGCGAGGAGACCCAGTACTTC
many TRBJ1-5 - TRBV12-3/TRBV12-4 CASRRDRYQPQHF TGTGCCAGCAGACGCGACAGGTATCAGCCCCAGCATTTT
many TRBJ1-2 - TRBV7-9 CASSTGANYGYTF TGTGCCAGCAGCACCGGGGCGAACTATGGCTACACCTTC
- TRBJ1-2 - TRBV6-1 CASRGQGEHTF TGTGCCAGCAGAGGACAAGGAGAGCACACCTTC
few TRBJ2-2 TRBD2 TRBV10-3 CAIRWEGKSPGELFF TGTGCCATCCGCTGGGAGGGGAAATCACCGGGAGAGCTGTTTTTT
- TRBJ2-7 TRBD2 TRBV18 CASSPPRLAGNEQYF TGTGCCAGCTCACCACCAAGACTAGCGGGGAACGAGCAGTACTTC
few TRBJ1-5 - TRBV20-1 CSATSGRDNQPQHF TGCAGTGCTACCTCCGGGCGGGACAATCAGCCCCAGCATTTT
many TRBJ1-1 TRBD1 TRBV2 CASSESGTGSEAFF TGTGCCAGCAGTGAATCGGGGACAGGCTCTGAAGCTTTCTTT
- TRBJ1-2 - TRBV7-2 CASSQGRYGYTF TGTGCCAGCAGCCAAGGGCGTTATGGCTACACCTTC
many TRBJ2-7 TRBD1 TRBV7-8 CASSISGTGFYEQYF TGTGCCAGCAGCATATCCGGGACAGGGTTCTACGAGCAGTACTTC
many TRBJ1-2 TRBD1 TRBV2 CASTWDREGLGYTF TGTGCCAGCACCTGGGACAGGGAGGGTTTGGGCTACACCTTC
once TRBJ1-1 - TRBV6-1 CASSEASRRTEAFF TGTGCCAGCAGTGAAGCTTCCAGGAGGACTGAAGCTTTCTTT